This TCR beta chain originates from a study of blood T cell repertoires in COVID-19. Germline V CDR1 and CDR2: LNHDA, SQIVND (reference sequence). V lost 1 base to trimming and J lost 3 bases, with 15 bases between them. The CDR3 has 16 residues. Assay used: immunoSEQ multiplex PCR; TCRdb lists only in-frame clones, some missing. Here the sample spans a few hundred thousand clones, about nine tenths being singletons. The sequencing input was PBMCs or T cells enriched from blood (not recorded which). The chain couples TRBV19 to TRBJ2-5; D is perhaps TRBD1 (7 bases). This sequence was found in a woman under 40 who had recovered from COVID-19. In DNA form, the CDR3 reads TGTGCCAGTAGTATAGTCATTCAGGGGGGCGAAGAGACCCAGTACTTC. This translates into CASSIVIQGGEETQYF.